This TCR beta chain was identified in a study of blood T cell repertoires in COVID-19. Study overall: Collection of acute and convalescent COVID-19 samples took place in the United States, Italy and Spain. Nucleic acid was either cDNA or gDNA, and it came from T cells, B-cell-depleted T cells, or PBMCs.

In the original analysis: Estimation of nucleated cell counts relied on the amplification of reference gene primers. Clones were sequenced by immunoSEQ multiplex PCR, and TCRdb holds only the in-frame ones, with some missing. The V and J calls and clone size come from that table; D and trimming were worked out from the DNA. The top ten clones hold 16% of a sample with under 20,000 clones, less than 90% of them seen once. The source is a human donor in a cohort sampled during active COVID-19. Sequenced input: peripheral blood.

Here the CDR3 reads CASSLASSGDQETQYF. CDR3 bases: TGTGCCAGCAGCTTAGCCTCCAGCGGGGATCAAGAGACCCAGTACTTC. J is TRBJ2-5 and V is TRBV7-7; TRBD2 matches at 7 bases. The V gene's germline CDR1 is SSHAT and CDR2 FNYEAQ (reference sequence). Trimming at V came to 0 bases and at J to 2 bases, leaving 6 bases not matched to a gene. The CDR3 sequence is 16 residues long.